This TCR beta chain was found in a study of kidney transplant recipient with SARS-CoV-2 infection. Via MiXCR, TCRdb re-called the reads, giving one row per CDR3 protein. The sample has under 250,000 distinct CDR3 sequences, about 30% seen once; the top ten hold nearly 7.5%. Comments on this clonotype: This may be a read error, as it is one base from a much larger clone. Because it lacks the conserved phenylalanine or tryptophan at the end, this CDR3 is likely a read error.

The receptor's source is a young adult male patient who had COVID-19 and was a kidney transplant recipient. Some T cells here may be from the graft donor. The specimen comprised a blood sample, sampled at baseline and around day 120 from a kidney transplant recipient.

The CDR3 protein is CASSLEGGHYYNEQFL. The CDR3 DNA follows: TGCGCCAGCAGCTTGGAAGGGGGACACTACTACAATGAGCAGTTCCTC. The J gene is TRBJ2-1, the V gene TRBV5-1; possible D gene TRBD1, 6 bases. The CDR3 is 16 amino acids. V was trimmed by 0 bases and J by 3 bases, leaving 13 bases between them. Germline assignment: CDR1 SGHRS and CDR2 YFSETQ.